These 29 T cell receptor beta chains were all obtained from the same sample, sequenced in a study of T cell clonality in common variable immunodeficiency (dated by TCRdb to 2014 to 2015). Library preparation used the immunoSEQ multiplex PCR assay. Not all clones reach the TCRdb copy of this immuneACCESS table, which keeps in-frame sequences only. Checked studies attribute under half of the gap to unresolved V genes and leave the rest unexplained. For this sample the table reports about 42,000 clones, with no clone seen just once. Over 1.1% of the sample belongs to the ten largest clones. The source material was peripheral blood mononuclear cells. The receptors were gathered from a person aged 18 to 75 in good health.

Many counts were recorded for this clone. Read sequence stops 3 residues before the CDR3 end, and the germline J gene provides the missing end. This chain uses TRBV10-1 with TRBJ2-2, with TRBD2 matching 10 bases. After removal of 6 bases from V and 5 bases from J, the junction contained 6 bases not matched to a gene. Per germline, CDR1 WNHNN and CDR2 SYGVQD (reference sequence). The CDR3 contains 15 residues. CDR3 loop: CASRDGLAETGELFF. The sequenced CDR3 bases are TGCGCCAGCAGGGATGGACTAGCGGAGACCGGGGAG.

This clone was observed many times. The read is 3 residues too short to cover the CDR3 end, so that end is filled in from the germline J gene. The rearrangement uses TRBV19 and TRBJ2-5; D unclear. Germline CDR1 and CDR2: LNHDA and SQIVND (reference sequence). The V end was cut by 6 bases, the J end by 0 bases, with 8 bases between. CDR3 length: 13 residues. The CDR3 loop is CASREPYQETQYF. The part of the CDR3 DNA that was read is TGTGCCAGTAGAGAGCCCTACCAAGAGACC.

This clone was found a few times. CDR3 protein: CASSEETVPNSPLHF. The sequenced CDR3 bases are TGTGCCAGCAGTGAGGAAACAGTACCCAATTCACCC. The chain has TRBV2 and TRBJ1-6; D call uncertain. With the read ending 3 residues before the CDR3 end, the germline J gene is used to fill in that end. Germline CDR1 SNHLY, CDR2 FYNNEI. V was trimmed by 3 bases and J by 7 bases, leaving 13 bases between them. There are 15 residues in the CDR3. Complete variable domain (other parts from reference TRBV2 and TRBJ1-6): EPEVTQTPSHQVTQMGQEVILRCVPISNHLYFYWYRQILGQKVEFLVSFYNNEISEKSEIFDDQFSVERPDGSNFTLKIRSTKLEDSAMYFCASSEETVPNSPLHFGNGTRLTVT.

This clone was observed many times. The read stops 3 residues short of the end of the CDR3; the missing end is completed from the germline J gene. The gene calls are TRBV20-1 and TRBJ2-1; 8 bases match TRBD1. V shed 5 bases and J 0 bases; nucleotides not matched to a gene: 9. Germline V gene data show CDR1 as DFQATT and CDR2 as SNEGSKA (reference sequence). The CDR3 spans 16 residues. The chain's CDR3 is CSASRGLPSSYNEQFF. The CDR3 bases that were read are TGCAGTGCTTCCAGGGGGCTCCCCAGCTCCTACAATGAG.

With regard to this clone: Sequencing ends 3 residues short of the CDR3 end; the germline J gene provides the rest. The chain combines TRBV11-2 with TRBJ2-3, with 8 bases matching TRBD1. CDR1 and CDR2 (germline): SGHAT, FQNNGV. This CDR3 spans 14 amino acids. V lost 4 bases to trimming and J lost 1 base; unmatched junction nucleotides: 1. The CDR3 here is CASSSGQGTDTQYF. The CDR3 bases that were read are TGTGCCAGCAGCTCGGGACAGGGCACAGATACG.

This clone was observed at least ten times. Read coverage stops 3 residues before the CDR3 terminus; the germline J gene supplies the remainder. This rearrangement joins TRBV7-3 to TRBJ2-1; 8 nucleotides align to TRBD2. The V segment lost 4 bases and the J segment 9 bases; nucleotides outside the gene matches: 11. The CDR3 spans 15 residues. CDR1 is SGHTA, CDR2 FQGTGA, per germline. Partial CDR3 DNA: TGTGCCAGCAGCTCGACGGGACTCGGGGGGGGTGAG. It codes for CASSSTGLGGGE. The complete CDR3 protein is CASSSTGLGGGEQFF.

This clone has a count of ten or more. Read coverage stops 3 residues before the CDR3 terminus; the germline J gene supplies the remainder. J is TRBJ2-3 and V is TRBV28; D is unclear. This CDR3 contains 14 residues. Per the germline V gene, CDR1 is MDHEN and CDR2 is SYDVKM. V was clipped by 3 bases and J by 3 bases, with 10 bases between them. Incomplete CDR3 DNA: TGTGCCAGCAGTTTTCTGTCCGGGACAGATACG. It codes for CASSFLSGTDT. The CDR3 as a whole reads CASSFLSGTDTQYF.

Many counts were recorded for this clone. The CDR3 extends 3 residues past the end of the read, so its final part is completed from the germline J gene. The chain has TRBV5-1 and TRBJ2-5; the D gene is possibly TRBD2 (5 bases). There are 14 residues in the CDR3. Germline V gene lookup returns CDR1 SGHRS and CDR2 YFSETQ. Trimming took 0 bases from V and 5 from J, leaving 11 bases between them. CDR3 sequence: CASSLDFPGETQYF. CDR3 bases read: TGCGCCAGCAGCTTGGATTTTCCGGGGGAGACC. Together with reference TRBV5-1 and TRBJ2-5, the CDR3 gives the full variable domain: KAGVTQTPRYLIKTRGQQVTLSCSPISGHRSVSWYQQTPGQGLQFLFEYFSETQRNKGNFPGRFSGRQFSNSRSEMNVSTLELGDSALYLCASSLDFPGETQYFGPGTRLLVL.

Many counts were recorded for this clone. The read comes to an end 3 residues before the CDR3 does, leaving the germline J gene to fill in the end. The chain has TRBV14 and TRBJ2-5, with D unresolved. CDR1 and CDR2 (germline): SGHDN, FVKESK. The CDR3 consists of 11 residues. Trimming took off 5 bases at V and 4 bases at J, with 5 bases between the two ends. CDR3 bases read: TGTGCCAGCAGCGCCGGAGAGACC. It codes for CASSAGET. The whole CDR3 protein is CASSAGETQYF.

This clone was observed many times. The DNA ends 3 residues before the CDR3 does, and the rest of the CDR3 is filled in from the germline J gene. The J gene is TRBJ1-1, the V gene TRBV6-1; D may be TRBD1 (5 bases). The ends were cut back, 1 base at V and 4 bases at J, with 10 bases in the middle. CDR3 length: 14 residues. The germline gives CDR1 MNHNS, CDR2 SASEGT. CDR3 in amino acids: CASSEGRGGTEAFF. The CDR3 DNA, read in part, is TGTGCCAGCAGTGAAGGGCGGGGCGGCACTGAA.

In the case of this clone: The CDR3 end lies 3 residues beyond the end of the read and is filled in from the germline J gene. The V and J genes are TRBV29-1 and TRBJ1-2, with D perhaps matching TRBD1 (5 bases). The CDR3 runs 14 residues. Germline CDR1 and CDR2: SQVTM and ANQGSEA. The sequenced CDR3 bases are TGCAGCGTTGAATCCCTAGGGGACTACAATGAC. Translated: CSVESLGDYND. The CDR3 as a whole reads CSVESLGDYNDYTF.

This clone has ten or more counts. The observed sequence ends 3 residues before the CDR3 terminus, with the missing tail filled in from the germline J gene. V usage is TRBV7-3 and J usage is TRBJ1-6; the D gene is possibly TRBD1 (5 bases). This CDR3 contains 15 residues. Trimming took 4 bases from V and 6 from J, leaving 13 bases between them. Germline CDR1 reads SGHTA; CDR2 reads FQGTGA. CDR3 protein: CASSSDSSINSPLHF. The CDR3 bases that were read are TGTGCCAGCAGCTCCGACAGCAGTATTAATTCACCC.

Many counts were recorded for this clone. Read data end 3 residues before the CDR3 end; the end is taken from the germline J gene. The chain carries TRBV20-1 and TRBJ2-7, with a weak D call TRBD1 (6 bases). The CDR3 has 13 residues. Germline values: CDR1 DFQATT, CDR2 SNEGSKA (reference sequence). V was trimmed by 1 base and J by 3 bases, leaving 10 bases between them. The CDR3 DNA, read in part, is TGCAGTGCTAGAGGGTCACAGGGCTACGAG. Protein product: CSARGSQGYE. The full CDR3 protein reads CSARGSQGYEQYF.

As concerns this clone: The CDR3 end lies 3 residues beyond the end of the read and is filled in from the germline J gene. This chain uses TRBV7-8 with TRBJ1-2; D possibly corresponds to TRBD1 (5 bases). CDR3 size: 14 residues. Germline-derived CDR1 and CDR2 are SGHVS and FQNEAQ. CDR3 sequence reads: CASSLAGGTNDYTF. CDR3 DNA, as far as it was read: TGTGCCAGCAGCTTAGCGGGCGGGACTAACGAC.

In its sample, this clone was seen many times. With the read ending 3 residues before the CDR3 end, the germline J gene is used to fill in that end. The rearrangement uses TRBV20-1 and TRBJ2-5; 7 bases agree with TRBD1. Germline trimming cut 6 bases from V and 4 bases from J; bases unmatched to any gene: 8. CDR3 size: 13 residues. Per germline, CDR1 DFQATT and CDR2 SNEGSKA (reference sequence). CDR3 sequence reads: CSAEGQDGETQYF. CDR3 DNA, as far as it was read: TGCAGTGCGGAAGGACAGGATGGAGAGACC.

Details on this clone: A far larger clone is one nucleotide away, so this likely arose from a read error. The read ends 3 residues before the CDR3 terminus; that terminus is restored from the germline J gene. The J gene is TRBJ2-2, the V gene TRBV7-9, with D tentatively TRBD1 (6 bases). The CDR3 is 15 amino acids. CDR1 is SEHNR, CDR2 FQNEAQ, per germline (reference sequence). The sequenced CDR3 bases are TGTGCCAGCAGCTTAACCGCAGGGGCGAATGAAAAG. As protein: CASSLTAGANEK. The entire CDR3 sequence reads CASSLTAGANEKLFF.

For this clone: Since a far larger clone is one base different, this is likely a read error. The read finishes 3 residues shy of the CDR3 end, and the germline J gene is used to complete it. The chain uses TRBV23-1 and TRBJ2-7, with 12 bases aligning to TRBD2. TRBV23-1 is given ORF status, its function remaining uncertain. This CDR3 region has 14 residues. The V segment lost 9 bases and the J segment 6 bases; nucleotides outside the gene matches: 9. Partial CDR3 DNA: TGCGCCAGGAACAGACTAGCGGGAGTCCGCGAG. This gives the protein CARNRLAGVRE. The whole CDR3 sequence reads CARNRLAGVREQYF.

This clone counts as medium-sized. The read terminates 3 residues before the CDR3 end, so the remaining end is supplied by the germline J gene. The V gene is TRBV12-3 or TRBV12-4, the J gene TRBJ2-5; D is possibly TRBD2 (5 bases). Between the trimmed V and J ends, which lost 6 bases and 5 bases, there was a span of 13 bases. The length of the CDR3 is 13 residues. CDR3 bases read: TGTGCCAGCAGCCGGACTCGGTGGGAGACC. Its protein is CASSRTRWET. The CDR3 in full is CASSRTRWETQYF.

Worth noting for this clone: The read ends 3 residues shy of where the CDR3 ends; the end is completed using the germline J gene. This chain uses TRBV19 with TRBJ2-3, with TRBD1 as a possible D gene (5 bases). The germline gives CDR1 LNHDA, CDR2 SQIVND (reference sequence). The CDR3 totals 15 residues. CDR3: CASSIYWQGNQPQYF. The sequenced part of the CDR3 DNA is TGTGCCAGTAGTATATATTGGCAGGGCAATCAGCCG.

The sample holds many counts of this clone. The observed sequence ends 3 residues before the CDR3 terminus, with the missing tail filled in from the germline J gene. This chain links TRBV20-1 with TRBJ1-4; possibly TRBD1 for D (5 bases). Germline V gives CDR1 DFQATT, CDR2 SNEGSKA (reference sequence). This CDR3 is built from 11 residues. CDR3 sequence reads: CSARVEGKLFF. CDR3 bases read: TGCAGTGCTAGAGTGGAGGGGAAA.

This clone was recorded at least ten times. Sequencing ends 3 residues short of the CDR3 end; the germline J gene provides the rest. The rearrangement joins TRBV28 to TRBJ2-7; 12 nucleotides agree with TRBD1. J gave up 5 bases and V 5 bases, and 10 bases lay outside the gene matches. CDR1 is MDHEN and CDR2 is SYDVKM in the germline V gene. CDR3 length equals 16 residues. The CDR3 is CASSGRDRGLLHEQYF. CDR3 DNA, as far as it was read: TGTGCCAGCAGTGGTCGGGACAGGGGGCTTCTGCACGAG.

This clone was seen more than once but under ten times. The CDR3 end falls 3 residues outside the read, so it is completed with the germline J gene. The chain employs TRBV7-2 and TRBJ2-7; 9 positions agree with TRBD1. Per germline, CDR1 SGHTA and CDR2 FQGNSA. The ends lost 3 bases at V and 0 bases at J; junction bases unmatched: 3. This CDR3 is 15 amino acids long. The CDR3 here is CASSLGQGSSYEQYF. Incomplete CDR3 DNA: TGTGCCAGCAGCTTGGGACAGGGTAGCTCCTACGAG.

This clone has at least ten counts. CDR3 in amino acids: CASSPKQGADYGYTF. The sequenced CDR3 bases are TGTGCCAGCTCACCCAAACAGGGAGCAGACTATGGC. The rearrangement joins TRBV18 to TRBJ1-2, with D perhaps matching TRBD1 (6 bases). The read halts 3 residues ahead of the CDR3 end, with the missing end drawn from the germline J gene. This CDR3 is 15 amino acids long. The germline gives CDR1 KGHSH, CDR2 LQKENI. The germline V and J ends were trimmed by 3 bases and 3 bases, with 14 bases remaining between them. Looking up the rest from reference TRBV18 and TRBJ1-2 gives the full variable domain: NAGVMQNPRHLVRRRGQEARLRCSPMKGHSHVYWYRQLPEEGLKFMVYLQKENIIDESGMPKERFSAEFPKEGPSILRIQQVVRGDSAAYFCASSPKQGADYGYTFGSGTRLTVV.

This clone was counted at least ten times. The CDR3 end is not reached by the read, which stops 3 residues before it; the germline J gene fills it in. The chain joins TRBV6-1 to TRBJ2-3; D possibly corresponds to TRBD2 (6 bases). Germline V gene data show CDR1 as MNHNS and CDR2 as SASEGT. CDR3 size: 15 residues. Deletions cut 2 bases from V and 3 bases from J, with 12 bases between. This CDR3 is CASSEPGESTDTQYF. Incomplete CDR3 DNA: TGTGCCAGCAGTGAACCGGGGGAATCGACAGATACG.

In its sample, this clone was seen many times. The sequence runs out 3 residues before the end of the CDR3; the remainder is reconstructed from the germline J gene. The rearrangement uses TRBV20-1 and TRBJ2-3; 13 bases are shared with TRBD2. V lost 4 bases, J lost 7 bases, and 17 bases stayed unmatched. The CDR3 spans 18 residues. CDR1 is DFQATT and CDR2 is SNEGSKA in the germline V gene (reference sequence). The CDR3 DNA, read in part, is TGCAGTGCTACTGAGGGCCCGACTAGCGGGAGGCGAAGGAATACG. It specifies CSATEGPTSGRRRNT. The full CDR3 reads CSATEGPTSGRRRNTQYF.

This clone has at least ten counts. Coverage ceases 3 residues before the CDR3 finishes, and the germline J gene fills in the end. This chain links TRBV11-3 with TRBJ2-1; 9 nucleotides match TRBD2. CDR3 length equals 14 residues. In germline, CDR1 is SGHNT, CDR2 YENEEA. V lost 4 bases and J lost 3; bases outside the gene matches: 1. The CDR3 spells CASSYSGGYNEQFF. The CDR3 DNA, read in part, is TGTGCCAGCAGCTATAGCGGGGGCTACAATGAG.

The table lists this clone with many counts. With the read ending 3 residues before the CDR3 end, the germline J gene is used to fill in that end. The V gene is TRBV20-1, the J gene TRBJ2-4; TRBD2 matches at 10 bases. Germline V gene lookup returns CDR1 DFQATT and CDR2 SNEGSKA (reference sequence). This CDR3 contains 14 residues. V lost 6 bases to trimming and J lost 3 bases; unmatched junction nucleotides: 5. This CDR3 is CSAWTSGGKNIQYF. The part of the CDR3 DNA that was read is TGCAGTGCCTGGACTAGCGGTGGCAAAAACATT.

This clone showed up many times. The read stops 3 residues short of the end of the CDR3; the missing end is completed from the germline J gene. V usage is TRBV5-1 and J usage is TRBJ2-7; 8 bases match TRBD2. Germline trimming cut 4 bases from V and 2 bases from J; bases unmatched to any gene: 8. The CDR3 is 15 residues long. The germline CDR1 and CDR2 sequences are SGHRS and YFSETQ. This chain's CDR3 is CASSTTGTSTYEQYF. The CDR3 bases that were read are TGCGCCAGCAGCACCACCGGGACTAGTACCTACGAG.

For this clone: The sequenced fragment ends 3 residues before the CDR3 boundary, so the rest is inferred from the germline J gene. The J gene is TRBJ2-4, the V gene TRBV19, with D uncertain. The germline V gene has CDR1 LNHDA and CDR2 SQIVND (reference sequence). The CDR3 loop spans 16 amino acids. The CDR3 DNA, read in part, is TGTGCCAGTAGTATAATGTTATTGGGCGTCGGTCAGCCT. This sequence encodes CASSIMLLGVGQP. The CDR3 in full is CASSIMLLGVGQPQYF.